This TCR beta chain was recorded in a study of blood T cell repertoires in COVID-19. Turning to the study itself: Some COVID-19 samples were acute and others convalescent; all came from the United States, Italy and Spain. The cDNA or gDNA used as material had been derived from T cells, B-cell-depleted T cells, or PBMCs.

Sequenced by immunoSEQ multiplex PCR; TCRdb stores in-frame clones only, minus some. The sample has about 200,000 clones; around 84% are singletons. The CDR3 sequence is 15 residues long. Trimming cost V 4 bases and J 7 bases; bases outside gene matches: 8. Germline V gene lookup returns CDR1 SGHRS and CDR2 YFSETQ. The source is a man aged 55 to 70 with acute or convalescent COVID-19. This chain connects TRBV5-1 to TRBJ1-2; 12 nucleotides match TRBD1. Sequencing was carried out using peripheral blood. The CDR3 loop is CASSPGQGAIRGYTF. The DNA of the CDR3 is TGCGCCAGCAGCCCGGGACAGGGGGCAATTCGTGGCTACACCTTC.